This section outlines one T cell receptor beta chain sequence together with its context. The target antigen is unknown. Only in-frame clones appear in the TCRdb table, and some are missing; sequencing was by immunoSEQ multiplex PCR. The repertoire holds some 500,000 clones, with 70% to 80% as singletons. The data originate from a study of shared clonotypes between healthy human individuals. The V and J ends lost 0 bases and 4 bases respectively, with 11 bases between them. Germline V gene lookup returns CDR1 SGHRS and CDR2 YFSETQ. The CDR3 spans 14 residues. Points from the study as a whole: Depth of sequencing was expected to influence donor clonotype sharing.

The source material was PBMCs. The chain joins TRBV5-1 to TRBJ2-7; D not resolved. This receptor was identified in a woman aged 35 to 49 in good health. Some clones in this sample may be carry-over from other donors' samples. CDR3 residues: CASSLVQDPYEQYF. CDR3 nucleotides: TGCGCCAGCAGCTTGGTTCAGGACCCTTACGAGCAGTACTTC.